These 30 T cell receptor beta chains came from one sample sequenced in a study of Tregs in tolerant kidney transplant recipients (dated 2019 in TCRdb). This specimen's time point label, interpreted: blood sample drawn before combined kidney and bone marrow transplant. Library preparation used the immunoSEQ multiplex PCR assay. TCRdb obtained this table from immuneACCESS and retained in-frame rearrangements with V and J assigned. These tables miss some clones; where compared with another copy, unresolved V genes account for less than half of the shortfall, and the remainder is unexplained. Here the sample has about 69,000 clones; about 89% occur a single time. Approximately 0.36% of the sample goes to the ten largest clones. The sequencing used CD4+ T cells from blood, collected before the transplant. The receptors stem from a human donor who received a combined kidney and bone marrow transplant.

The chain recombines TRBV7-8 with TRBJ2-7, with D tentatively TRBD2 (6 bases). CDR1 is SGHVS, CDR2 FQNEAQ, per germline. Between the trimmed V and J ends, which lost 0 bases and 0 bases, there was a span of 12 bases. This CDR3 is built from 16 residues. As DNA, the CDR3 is TGTGCCAGCAGCTTAGCGGAGGGCGCAACCTCCTACGAGCAGTACTTC. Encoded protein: CASSLAEGATSYEQYF.

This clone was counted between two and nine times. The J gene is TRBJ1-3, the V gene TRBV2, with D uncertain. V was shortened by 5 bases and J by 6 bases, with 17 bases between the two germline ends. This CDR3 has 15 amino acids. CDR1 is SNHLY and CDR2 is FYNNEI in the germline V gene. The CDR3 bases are TGTGCCAGCAGTCGGACCGGGCCCGGGGAAAACACCATATATTTT. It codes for CASSRTGPGENTIYF.

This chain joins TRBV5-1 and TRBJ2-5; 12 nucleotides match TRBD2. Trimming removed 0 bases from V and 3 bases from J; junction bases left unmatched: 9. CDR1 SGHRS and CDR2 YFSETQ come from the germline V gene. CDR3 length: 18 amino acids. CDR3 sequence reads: CASSLESSGRASKETQYF. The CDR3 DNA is TGCGCCAGCAGCTTGGAGTCTAGCGGGAGGGCCAGTAAAGAGACCCAGTACTTC.

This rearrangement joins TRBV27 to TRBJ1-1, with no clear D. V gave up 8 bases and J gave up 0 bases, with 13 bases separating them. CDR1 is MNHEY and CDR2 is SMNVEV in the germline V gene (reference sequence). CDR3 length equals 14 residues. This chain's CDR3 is CASGRSVLNTEAFF. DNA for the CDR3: TGTGCCAGCGGTCGGTCCGTACTGAACACTGAAGCTTTCTTT.

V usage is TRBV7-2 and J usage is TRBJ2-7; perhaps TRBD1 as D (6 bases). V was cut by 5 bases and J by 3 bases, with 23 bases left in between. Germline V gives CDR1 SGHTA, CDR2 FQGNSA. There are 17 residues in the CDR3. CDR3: CASSPVPTGSWSYEQYF. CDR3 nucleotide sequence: TGTGCCAGCAGCCCTGTACCAACAGGGTCGTGGAGCTACGAGCAGTACTTC.

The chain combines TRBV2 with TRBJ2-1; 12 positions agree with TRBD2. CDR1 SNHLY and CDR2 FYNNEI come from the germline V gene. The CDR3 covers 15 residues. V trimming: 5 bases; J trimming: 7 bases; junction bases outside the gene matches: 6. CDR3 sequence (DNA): TGTGCCAGCAGTCCTAGCGGGAGGGCTCCGAATGAGCAGTTCTTC. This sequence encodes CASSPSGRAPNEQFF.

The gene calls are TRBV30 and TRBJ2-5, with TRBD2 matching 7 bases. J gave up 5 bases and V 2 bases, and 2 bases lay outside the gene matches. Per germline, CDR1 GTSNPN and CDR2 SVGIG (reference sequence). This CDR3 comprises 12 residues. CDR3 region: CAWSSGGETQYF. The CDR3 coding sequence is TGTGCCTGGAGTTCCGGGGGGGAGACCCAGTACTTC.

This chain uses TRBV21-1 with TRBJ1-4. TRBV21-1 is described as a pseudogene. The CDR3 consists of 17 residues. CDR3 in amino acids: CASTPGIVLSTNEKLFF. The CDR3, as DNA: TGTGCCAGCACCCCCGGGATAGTTTTATCAACTAATGAAAAACTGTTTTTT.

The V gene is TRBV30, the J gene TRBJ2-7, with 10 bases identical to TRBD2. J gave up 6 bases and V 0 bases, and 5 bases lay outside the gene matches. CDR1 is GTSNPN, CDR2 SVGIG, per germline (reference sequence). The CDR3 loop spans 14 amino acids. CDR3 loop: CAWSVRLAGVEQYF. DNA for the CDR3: TGTGCCTGGAGTGTACGTCTAGCGGGAGTCGAGCAGTACTTC.

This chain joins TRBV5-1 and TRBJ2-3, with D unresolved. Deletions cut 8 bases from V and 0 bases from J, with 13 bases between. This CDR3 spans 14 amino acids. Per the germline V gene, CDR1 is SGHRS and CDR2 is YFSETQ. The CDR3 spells CASRIPTSTDTQYF. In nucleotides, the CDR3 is TGCGCCAGTCGTATACCAACTAGCACAGATACGCAGTATTTT.

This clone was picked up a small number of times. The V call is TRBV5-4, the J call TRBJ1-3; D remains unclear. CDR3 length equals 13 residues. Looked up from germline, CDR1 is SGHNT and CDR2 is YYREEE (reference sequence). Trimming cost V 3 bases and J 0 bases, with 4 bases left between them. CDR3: CASSSGSGNTIYF. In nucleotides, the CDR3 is TGTGCCAGCAGCTCAGGCTCTGGAAACACCATATATTTT.

The CDR3 bases are TGTGCCAGCAGCTTTACGACATTGTCTGAAGCTTTCTTT. Amino acid sequence: CASSFTTLSEAFF. V and J are TRBV7-9 and TRBJ1-1; D remains unclear. Germline CDR1 and CDR2: SEHNR and FQNEAQ (reference sequence). CDR3 length equals 13 residues. V lost 3 bases to trimming and J lost 6 bases, with 11 bases between them.

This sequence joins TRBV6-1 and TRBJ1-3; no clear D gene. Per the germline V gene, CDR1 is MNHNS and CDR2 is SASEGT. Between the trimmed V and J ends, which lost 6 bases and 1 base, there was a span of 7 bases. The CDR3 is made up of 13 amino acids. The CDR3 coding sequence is TGTGCCAGCAGCCCCCGTTCTGGAAACACCATATATTTT. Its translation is CASSPRSGNTIYF.

The CDR3 region is CASNTGGTEAFF. DNA of the CDR3: TGTGCCAGCAACACAGGGGGAACTGAAGCTTTCTTT. The rearrangement links TRBV28 to TRBJ1-1, with 8 bases identical to TRBD1. The CDR3 covers 12 residues. Germline lookup yields CDR1 MDHEN and CDR2 SYDVKM. The junction had 3 bases not matched to a gene; V was cut back by 7 bases and J by 5 bases.

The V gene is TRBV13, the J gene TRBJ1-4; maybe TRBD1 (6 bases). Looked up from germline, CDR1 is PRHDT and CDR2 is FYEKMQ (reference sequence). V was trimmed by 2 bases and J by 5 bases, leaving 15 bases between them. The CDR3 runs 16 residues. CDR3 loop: CASSLRSGQYNEKLFF. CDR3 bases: TGTGCCAGCAGCTTACGCTCTGGACAGTACAATGAAAAACTGTTTTTT.

Here the CDR3 reads CASSPTPGTGNTGELFF. CDR3 sequence (DNA): TGTGCCAGCTCACCAACCCCCGGGACAGGGAACACCGGGGAGCTGTTTTTT. The V gene is TRBV18, the J gene TRBJ2-2, with 8 positions matching TRBD1. This CDR3 comprises 17 residues. Trimming at V came to 2 bases and at J to 1 base, leaving 6 bases not matched to a gene. Germline V gene sequence: CDR1 KGHSH, CDR2 LQKENI.

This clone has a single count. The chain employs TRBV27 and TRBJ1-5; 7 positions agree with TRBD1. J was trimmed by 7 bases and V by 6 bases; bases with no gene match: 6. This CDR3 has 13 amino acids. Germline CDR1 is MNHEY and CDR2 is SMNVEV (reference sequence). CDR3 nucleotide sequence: TGTGCCAGCAGCAGACAGGGAGGACAGCCCCAGCATTTT. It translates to CASSRQGGQPQHF.

The CDR3 is CASSEALLKGHNKETQYF. CDR3 coding DNA: TGTGCCAGCAGTGAAGCGCTTCTCAAGGGACACAACAAAGAGACCCAGTACTTC. V and J are TRBV2 and TRBJ2-5; possibly TRBD1 for D (6 bases). The germline gives CDR1 SNHLY, CDR2 FYNNEI. The V end was cut by 0 bases, the J end by 3 bases, with 20 bases between. This CDR3 spans 18 amino acids.

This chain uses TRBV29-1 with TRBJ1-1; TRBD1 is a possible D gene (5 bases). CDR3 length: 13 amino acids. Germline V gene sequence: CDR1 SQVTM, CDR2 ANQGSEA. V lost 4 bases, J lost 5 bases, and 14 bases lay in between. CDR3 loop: CSVVKGRGTEAFF. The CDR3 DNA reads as TGCAGCGTTGTCAAGGGGAGGGGAACTGAAGCTTTCTTT.

DNA of the CDR3: TGTGCCAGTAGTATTGACAGGGTGATTAGGTATGGCTACACCTTC. This translates into CASSIDRVIRYGYTF. The chain combines TRBV19 with TRBJ1-2, with 7 positions matching TRBD1. Trimming removed 3 bases from V and 5 bases from J; junction bases left unmatched: 9. Germline CDR1 is LNHDA and CDR2 is SQIVND (reference sequence). CDR3 length: 15 residues.

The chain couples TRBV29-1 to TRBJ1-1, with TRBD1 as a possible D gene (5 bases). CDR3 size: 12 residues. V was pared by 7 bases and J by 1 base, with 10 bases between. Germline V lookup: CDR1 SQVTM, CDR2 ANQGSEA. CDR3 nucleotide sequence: TGCAGCGGAAGGACACCGAACACTGAAGCTTTCTTT. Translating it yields CSGRTPNTEAFF.

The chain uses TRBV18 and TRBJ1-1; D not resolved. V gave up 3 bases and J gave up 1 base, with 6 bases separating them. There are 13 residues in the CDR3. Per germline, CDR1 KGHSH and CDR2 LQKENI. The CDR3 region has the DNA TGTGCCAGCTCACCGGCCCAGAACACTGAAGCTTTCTTT. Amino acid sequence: CASSPAQNTEAFF. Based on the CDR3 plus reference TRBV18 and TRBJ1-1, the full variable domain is NAGVMQNPRHLVRRRGQEARLRCSPMKGHSHVYWYRQLPEEGLKFMVYLQKENIIDESGMPKERFSAEFPKEGPSILRIQQVVRGDSAAYFCASSPAQNTEAFFGQGTRLTVV.

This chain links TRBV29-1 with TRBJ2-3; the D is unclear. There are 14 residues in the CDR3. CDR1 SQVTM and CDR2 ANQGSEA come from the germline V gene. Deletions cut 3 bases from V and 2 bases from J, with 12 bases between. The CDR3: CSVDARPSTDTQYF. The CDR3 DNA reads TGCAGCGTTGATGCGAGGCCTTCCACAGATACGCAGTATTTT.

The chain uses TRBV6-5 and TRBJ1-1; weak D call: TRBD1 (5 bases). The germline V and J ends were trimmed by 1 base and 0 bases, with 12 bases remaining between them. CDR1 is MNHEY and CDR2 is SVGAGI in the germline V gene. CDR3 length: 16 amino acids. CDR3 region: CASSYWGRAVNTEAFF. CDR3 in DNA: TGTGCCAGCAGTTACTGGGGCCGGGCGGTGAACACTGAAGCTTTCTTT.

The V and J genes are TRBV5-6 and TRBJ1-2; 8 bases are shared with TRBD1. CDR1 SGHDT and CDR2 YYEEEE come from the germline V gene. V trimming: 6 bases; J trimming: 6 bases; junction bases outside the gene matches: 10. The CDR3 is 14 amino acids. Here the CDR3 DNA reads TGTGCCAGCAACAACCCGGGACAGGTCGATGGCTACACCTTC. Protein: CASNNPGQVDGYTF.

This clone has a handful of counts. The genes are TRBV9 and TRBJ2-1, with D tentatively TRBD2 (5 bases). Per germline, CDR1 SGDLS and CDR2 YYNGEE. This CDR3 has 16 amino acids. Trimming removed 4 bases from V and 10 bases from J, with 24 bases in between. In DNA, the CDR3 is TGTGCCAGCAGCCCGAGTGGGCGGGCCGACCTGGGAGAGCAGTTCTTC. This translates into CASSPSGRADLGEQFF.

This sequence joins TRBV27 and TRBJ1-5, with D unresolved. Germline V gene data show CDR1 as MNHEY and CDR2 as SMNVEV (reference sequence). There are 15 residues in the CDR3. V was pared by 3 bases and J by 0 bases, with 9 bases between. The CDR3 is CASSFTPYSNQPQHF. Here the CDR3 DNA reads TGTGCCAGCAGTTTCACACCGTATAGCAATCAGCCCCAGCATTTT.

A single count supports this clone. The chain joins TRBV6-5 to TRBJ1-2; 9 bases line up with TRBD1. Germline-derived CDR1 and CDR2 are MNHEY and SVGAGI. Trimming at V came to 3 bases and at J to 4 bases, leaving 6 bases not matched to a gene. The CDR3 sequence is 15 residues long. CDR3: CASSYGQGSSYGYTF. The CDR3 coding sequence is TGTGCCAGCAGTTATGGACAGGGGTCGAGCTATGGCTACACCTTC.

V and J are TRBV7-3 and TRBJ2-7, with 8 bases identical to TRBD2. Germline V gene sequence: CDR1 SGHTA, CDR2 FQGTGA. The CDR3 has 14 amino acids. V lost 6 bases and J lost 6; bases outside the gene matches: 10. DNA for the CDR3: TGTGCCAGCAGTATAGCGGGATCGCGCTCCGAGCAGTACTTC. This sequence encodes CASSIAGSRSEQYF.

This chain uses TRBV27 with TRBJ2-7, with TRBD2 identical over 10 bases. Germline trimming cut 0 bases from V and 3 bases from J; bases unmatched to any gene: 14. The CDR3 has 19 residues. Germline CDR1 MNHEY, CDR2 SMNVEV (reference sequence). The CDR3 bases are TGTGCCAGCAGTTTATCGGGGGGGCTCAGAGCTAGCGGGAGCTACGAGCAGTACTTC. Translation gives CASSLSGGLRASGSYEQYF.